These 13 T cell receptor beta chains came from one sample sequenced in a study of blood T cell repertoires in COVID-19. Clones were sequenced by immunoSEQ multiplex PCR, and TCRdb holds only the in-frame ones, with some missing. The sample has 400,000 to 550,000 clones, around 89% seen once. Material: peripheral blood. These receptors came from a woman in her twenties or thirties with acute or convalescent COVID-19.

In DNA, the CDR3 is TGTGCCAGCAGCTTGCTAGGCCAAACCTACTATGGCTACACCTTC. It translates to CASSLLGQTYYGYTF. The genes are TRBV5-6 and TRBJ1-2; D remains ambiguous. Germline V gives CDR1 SGHDT, CDR2 YYEEEE. Trimming took 1 base from V and 3 from J, leaving 13 bases between them. CDR3 size: 15 residues. Full variable domain (missing parts from reference TRBV5-6 and TRBJ1-2): DAGVTQSPTHLIKTRGQQVTLRCSPKSGHDTVSWYQQALGQGPQFIFQYYEEEERQRGNFPDRFSGHQFPNYSSELNVNALLLGDSALYLCASSLLGQTYYGYTFGSGTRLTVV.

The chain is built from TRBV5-1 and TRBJ2-2, with 9 bases that match TRBD1. The CDR3 consists of 15 residues. From germline, CDR1 is SGHRS and CDR2 YFSETQ. The trim removed 3 bases at V and 3 bases at J, leaving 3 bases unmatched. The CDR3 spells CASSWGDRDTGELFF. The CDR3 DNA reads as TGCGCCAGCAGCTGGGGGGACAGGGACACCGGGGAGCTGTTTTTT.

This clone was detected ten times or more. The chain is built from TRBV3-1 (or the pseudogene TRBV3-2) and TRBJ2-1, with 9 nucleotides matching TRBD2. The CDR3 has 15 residues. From germline, CDR1 is LGHDT and CDR2 YNNKEL (reference sequence). The trim removed 1 base at V and 9 bases at J, leaving 7 bases unmatched. The CDR3 here is CASSQVAGGVVEQFF. The DNA of the CDR3 is TGTGCCAGCAGCCAAGTTGCGGGGGGGGTTGTTGAGCAGTTCTTC.

V usage is TRBV20-1 and J usage is TRBJ1-6; 9 bases line up with TRBD1. Trimming at V came to 3 bases and at J to 10 bases, leaving 7 bases not matched to a gene. Germline loops: CDR1 DFQATT, CDR2 SNEGSKA (reference sequence). The CDR3 runs 14 residues. CDR3 protein: CSASTGGIGSPLHF. In nucleotides, the CDR3 is TGCAGTGCTAGTACAGGGGGCATTGGATCACCCCTCCACTTT.

The chain combines TRBV2 with TRBJ1-2; perhaps TRBD1 as D (6 bases). Germline assignment: CDR1 SNHLY and CDR2 FYNNEI. The V end lost 6 bases, the J end lost 1 base, and 9 bases lay between the germline ends. The CDR3 length is 13 residues. CDR3 region: CASSSRGNYGYTF. CDR3 coding DNA: TGTGCCAGCAGCTCCAGGGGTAACTATGGCTACACCTTC. The full variable domain, with the rest looked up from reference TRBV2 and TRBJ1-2, is EPEVTQTPSHQVTQMGQEVILRCVPISNHLYFYWYRQILGQKVEFLVSFYNNEISEKSEIFDDQFSVERPDGSNFTLKIRSTKLEDSAMYFCASSSRGNYGYTFGSGTRLTVV.

The J gene is TRBJ2-2, the V gene TRBV5-1; possibly TRBD1 for D (6 bases). The germline V gene has CDR1 SGHRS and CDR2 YFSETQ. The CDR3 has 16 residues. Trimming cost V 4 bases and J 1 base, with 14 bases left between them. The CDR3 is CASSPLLTGNTGELFF. The DNA of the CDR3 is TGCGCCAGCAGCCCACTCTTGACAGGGAACACCGGGGAGCTGTTTTTT.

The gene calls are TRBV6-5 and TRBJ1-1, with D maybe TRBD1 (6 bases). Trimming shortened V by 6 bases and J by 4 bases, and 15 bases separated the two germline ends. Germline lookup yields CDR1 MNHEY and CDR2 SVGAGI. This CDR3 has 14 residues. The CDR3 DNA is TGTGCCAGCAGACCACCCGGACAGCGCACTGAAGCTTTCTTT. This gives the protein CASRPPGQRTEAFF.

J is TRBJ1-2 and V is TRBV3-1 (or the pseudogene TRBV3-2); TRBD1 might be the D (5 bases). Trimming removed 2 bases from V and 6 bases from J, with 16 bases in between. CDR3 length: 15 residues. Germline loops: CDR1 LGHDT, CDR2 YNNKEL (reference sequence). This CDR3 reads CASSQSAGLGHGYTF. The CDR3 DNA follows: TGTGCCAGCAGCCAATCAGCGGGACTTGGCCATGGCTACACCTTC.

This chain joins TRBV30 and TRBJ1-1, with 8 bases lining up with TRBD1. V was clipped by 4 bases and J by 0 bases; unmatched bases: 7. Germline V lookup: CDR1 GTSNPN, CDR2 SVGIG (reference sequence). The CDR3 length is 15 residues. CDR3 nucleotide sequence: TGTGCCTGGACACGAGGACAGGGAATGAACACTGAAGCTTTCTTT. Translation: CAWTRGQGMNTEAFF.

This clone turned up a few times. This chain links TRBV4-1 with TRBJ1-6; D is undetermined. CDR1 MGHRA and CDR2 YSYEKL come from the germline V gene. The CDR3 runs to 15 residues. Deletions cut 2 bases from V and 7 bases from J, with 12 bases between. Here the CDR3 reads CASSQFTDRNSPLHF. The CDR3 DNA is TGCGCCAGCAGCCAATTTACAGACCGAAATTCACCCCTCCACTTT.

V usage is TRBV12-3 or TRBV12-4 and J usage is TRBJ1-1; D call uncertain. The CDR3 has 13 residues. Trimming took 0 bases from V and 4 from J, leaving 6 bases between them. As DNA, the CDR3 is TGTGCCAGCAGTTTAGCGGGCCCCACTGAAGCTTTCTTT. It specifies CASSLAGPTEAFF.

The V gene is TRBV12-3 or TRBV12-4, the J gene TRBJ1-2, with a possible D match to TRBD1 (6 bases). Trimming shortened V by 4 bases and J by 2 bases, and 8 bases separated the two germline ends. This CDR3 is 13 amino acids long. The CDR3 region is CASSSDSNYGYTF. The CDR3 DNA follows: TGTGCCAGCAGTTCGGACAGCAACTATGGCTACACCTTC.

This chain joins TRBV13 and TRBJ2-3; D is undetermined. V lost 1 base to trimming and J lost 8 bases, with 10 bases between them. Looked up from germline, CDR1 is PRHDT and CDR2 is FYEKMQ (reference sequence). The CDR3 spans 13 residues. CDR3 DNA sequence: TGTGCCAGCAGCTTAGAGGCCACGGGTACGCAGTATTTT. It yields the protein CASSLEATGTQYF.